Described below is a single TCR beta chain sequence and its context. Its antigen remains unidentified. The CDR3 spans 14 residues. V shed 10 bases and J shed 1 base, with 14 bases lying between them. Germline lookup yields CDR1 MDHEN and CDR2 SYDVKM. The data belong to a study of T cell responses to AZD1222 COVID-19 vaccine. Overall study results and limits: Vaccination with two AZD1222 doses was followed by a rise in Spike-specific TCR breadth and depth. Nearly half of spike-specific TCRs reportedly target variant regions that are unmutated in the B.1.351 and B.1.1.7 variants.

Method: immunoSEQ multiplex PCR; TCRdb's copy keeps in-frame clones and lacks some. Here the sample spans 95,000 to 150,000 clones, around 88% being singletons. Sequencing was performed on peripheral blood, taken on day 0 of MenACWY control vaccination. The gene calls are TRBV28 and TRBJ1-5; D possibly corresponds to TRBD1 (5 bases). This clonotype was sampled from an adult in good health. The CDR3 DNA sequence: TGTGCCACCAGGTCGGGGGGGAGCAATCAGCCCCAGCATTTT. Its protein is CATRSGGSNQPQHF.